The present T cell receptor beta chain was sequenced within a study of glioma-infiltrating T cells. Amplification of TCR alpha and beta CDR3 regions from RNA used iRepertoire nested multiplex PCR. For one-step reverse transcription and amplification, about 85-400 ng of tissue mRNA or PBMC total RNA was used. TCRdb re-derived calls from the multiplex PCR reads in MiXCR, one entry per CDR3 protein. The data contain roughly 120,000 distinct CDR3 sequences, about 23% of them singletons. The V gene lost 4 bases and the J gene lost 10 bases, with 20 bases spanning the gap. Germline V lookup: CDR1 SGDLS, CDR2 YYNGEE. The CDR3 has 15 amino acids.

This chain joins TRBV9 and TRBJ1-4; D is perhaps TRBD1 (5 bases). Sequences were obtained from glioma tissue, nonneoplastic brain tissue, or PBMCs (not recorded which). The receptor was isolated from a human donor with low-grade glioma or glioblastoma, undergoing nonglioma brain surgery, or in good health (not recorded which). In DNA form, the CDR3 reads TGTGCCAGCAGCTCCACAGGCTCAGGCTCCGGAAAACTGTTTTTT. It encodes CASSSTGSGSGKLFF.